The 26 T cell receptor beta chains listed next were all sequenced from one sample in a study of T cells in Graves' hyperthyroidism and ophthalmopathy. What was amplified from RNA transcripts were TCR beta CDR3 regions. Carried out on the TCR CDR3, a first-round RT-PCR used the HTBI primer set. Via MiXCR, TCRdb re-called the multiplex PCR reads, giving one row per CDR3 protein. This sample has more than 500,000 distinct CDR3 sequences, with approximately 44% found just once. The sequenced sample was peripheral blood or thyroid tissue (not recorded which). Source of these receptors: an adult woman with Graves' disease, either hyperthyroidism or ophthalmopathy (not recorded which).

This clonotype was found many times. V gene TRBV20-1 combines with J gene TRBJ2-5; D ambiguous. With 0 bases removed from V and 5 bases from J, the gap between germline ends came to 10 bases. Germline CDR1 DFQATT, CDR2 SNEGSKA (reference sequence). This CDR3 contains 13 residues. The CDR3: CSARETQWETQYF. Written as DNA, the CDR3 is TGCAGTGCTAGAGAGACCCAGTGGGAGACCCAGTACTTC.

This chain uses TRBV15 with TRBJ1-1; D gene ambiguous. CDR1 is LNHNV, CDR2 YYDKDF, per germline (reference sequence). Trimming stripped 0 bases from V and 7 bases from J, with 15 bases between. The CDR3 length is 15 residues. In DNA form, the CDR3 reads TGTGCCACCAGCAGAGATTATGAGGAATCTAATGAAGCTTTCTTT. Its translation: CATSRDYEESNEAFF.

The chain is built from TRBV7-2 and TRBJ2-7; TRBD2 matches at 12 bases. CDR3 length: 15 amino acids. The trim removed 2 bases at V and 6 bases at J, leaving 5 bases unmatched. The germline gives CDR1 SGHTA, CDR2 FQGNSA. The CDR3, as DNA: TGTGCCAGCAGCTTACCGACTAGCGGGAGCTCCGAGCAGTACTTC. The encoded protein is CASSLPTSGSSEQYF.

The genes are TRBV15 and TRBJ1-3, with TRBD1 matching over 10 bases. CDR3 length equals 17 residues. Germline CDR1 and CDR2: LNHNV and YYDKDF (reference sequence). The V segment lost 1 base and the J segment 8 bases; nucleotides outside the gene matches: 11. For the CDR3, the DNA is TGTGCCACCAGCAGAGTGTGGGACAGGGGTAATGGCTACACCATATATTTT. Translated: CATSRVWDRGNGYTIYF.

The CDR3 coding sequence is TGCAGTGCTAGAGAGGGGGCTCCGGACACTGAAGCTTTCTTT. This encodes CSAREGAPDTEAFF. V is TRBV20-1 and J is TRBJ1-1; TRBD1 is a possible D gene (6 bases). The germline gives CDR1 DFQATT, CDR2 SNEGSKA (reference sequence). The CDR3 has 14 residues. V lost 0 bases to trimming and J lost 3 bases, with 11 bases between them.

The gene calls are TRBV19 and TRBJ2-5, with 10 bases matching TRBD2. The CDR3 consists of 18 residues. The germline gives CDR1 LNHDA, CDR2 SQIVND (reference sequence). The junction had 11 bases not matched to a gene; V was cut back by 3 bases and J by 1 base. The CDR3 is CASSIDGRSGRAQETQYF. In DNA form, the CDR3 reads TGTGCCAGTAGTATCGACGGCAGAAGCGGGAGGGCCCAAGAGACCCAGTACTTC.

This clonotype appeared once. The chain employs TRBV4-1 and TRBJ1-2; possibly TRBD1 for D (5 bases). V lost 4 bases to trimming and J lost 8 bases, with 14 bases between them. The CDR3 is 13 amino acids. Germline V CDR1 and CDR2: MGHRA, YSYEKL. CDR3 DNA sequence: TGCGCCAGCAGCCCCGGCTTGGGGCACGGCTACACCTTC. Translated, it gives CASSPGLGHGYTF.

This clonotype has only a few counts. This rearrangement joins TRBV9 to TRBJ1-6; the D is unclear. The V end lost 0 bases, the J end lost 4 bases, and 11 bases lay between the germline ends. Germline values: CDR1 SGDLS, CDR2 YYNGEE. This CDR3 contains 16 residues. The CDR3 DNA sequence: TGTGCCAGCAGCGTAGCCACAGCCTCATATAATTCACCCCTCCACTTT. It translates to CASSVATASYNSPLHF.

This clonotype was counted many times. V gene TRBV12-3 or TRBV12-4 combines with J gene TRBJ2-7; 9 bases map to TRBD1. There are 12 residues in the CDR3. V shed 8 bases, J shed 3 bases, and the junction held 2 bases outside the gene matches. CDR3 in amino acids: CASGGQGYEQYF. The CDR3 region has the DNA TGTGCCAGCGGGGGACAGGGCTACGAGCAGTACTTC.

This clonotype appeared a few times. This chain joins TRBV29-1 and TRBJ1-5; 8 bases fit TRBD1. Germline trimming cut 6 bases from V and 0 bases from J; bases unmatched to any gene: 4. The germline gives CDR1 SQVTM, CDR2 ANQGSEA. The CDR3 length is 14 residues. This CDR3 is CSVGTGNSNQPQHF. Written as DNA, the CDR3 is TGCAGCGTGGGGACAGGCAATAGCAATCAGCCCCAGCATTTT.

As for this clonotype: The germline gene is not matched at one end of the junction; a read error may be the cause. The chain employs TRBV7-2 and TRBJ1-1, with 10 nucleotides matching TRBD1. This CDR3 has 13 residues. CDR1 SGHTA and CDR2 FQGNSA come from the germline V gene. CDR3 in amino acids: CASSPRQGARAFF. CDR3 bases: TGTGCCAGCAGCCCAAGACAGGGGGCGCGAGCTTTTTTT.

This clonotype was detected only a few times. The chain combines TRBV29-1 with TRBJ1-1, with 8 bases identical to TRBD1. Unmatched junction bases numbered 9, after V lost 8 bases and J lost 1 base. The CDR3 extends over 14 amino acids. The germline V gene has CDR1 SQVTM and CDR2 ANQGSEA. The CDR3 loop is CSTTGDSANTEAFF. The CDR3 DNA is TGCAGCACGACAGGGGACTCAGCGAACACTGAAGCTTTCTTT. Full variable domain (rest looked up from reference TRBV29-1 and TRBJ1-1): SAVISQKPSRDICQRGTSLTIQCQVDSQVTMMFWYRQQPGQSLTLIATANQGSEATYESGFVIDKFPISRPNLTFSTLTVSNMSPEDSSIYLCSTTGDSANTEAFFGQGTRLTVV.

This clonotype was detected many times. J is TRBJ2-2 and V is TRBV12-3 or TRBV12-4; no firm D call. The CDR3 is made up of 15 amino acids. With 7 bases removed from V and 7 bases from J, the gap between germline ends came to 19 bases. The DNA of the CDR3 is TGTGCCAGCACCACCCTTATGGGCCCCGTCGGGGAGCTGTTTTTT. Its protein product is CASTTLMGPVGELFF.

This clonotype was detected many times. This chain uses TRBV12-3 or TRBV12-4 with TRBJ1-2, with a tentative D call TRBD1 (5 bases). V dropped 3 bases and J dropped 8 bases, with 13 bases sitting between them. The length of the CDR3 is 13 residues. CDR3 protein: CASSFPGGGGYTF. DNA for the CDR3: TGTGCCAGCAGTTTCCCCGGGGGGGGAGGCTACACCTTC.

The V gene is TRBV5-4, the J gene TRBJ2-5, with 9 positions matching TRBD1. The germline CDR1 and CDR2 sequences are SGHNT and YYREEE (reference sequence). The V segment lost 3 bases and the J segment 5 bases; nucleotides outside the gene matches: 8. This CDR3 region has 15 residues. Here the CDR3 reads CASSWDRAGGETQYF. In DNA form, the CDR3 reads TGTGCCAGCAGCTGGGACAGGGCGGGCGGGGAGACCCAGTACTTC.

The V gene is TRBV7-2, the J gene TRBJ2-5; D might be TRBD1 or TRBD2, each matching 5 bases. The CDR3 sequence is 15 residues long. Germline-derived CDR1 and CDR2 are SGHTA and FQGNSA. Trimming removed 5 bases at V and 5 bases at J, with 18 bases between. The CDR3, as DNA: TGTGCCAGCAGCCTTCCGGGGCGCAAAATGGAGACCCAGTACTTC. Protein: CASSLPGRKMETQYF.

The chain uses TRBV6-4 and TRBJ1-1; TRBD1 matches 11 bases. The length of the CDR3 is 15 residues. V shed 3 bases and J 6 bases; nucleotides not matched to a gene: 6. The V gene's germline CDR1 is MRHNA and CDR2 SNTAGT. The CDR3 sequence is CASSEGTGGMAEAFF. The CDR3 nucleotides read TGTGCCAGCAGTGAAGGGACAGGGGGTATGGCTGAAGCTTTCTTT.

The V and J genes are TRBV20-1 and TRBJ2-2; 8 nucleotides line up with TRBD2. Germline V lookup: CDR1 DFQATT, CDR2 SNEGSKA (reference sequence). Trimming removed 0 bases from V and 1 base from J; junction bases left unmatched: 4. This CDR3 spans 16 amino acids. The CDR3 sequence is CSARDYRGGNTGELFF. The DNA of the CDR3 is TGCAGTGCTAGAGATTATCGGGGGGGGAACACCGGGGAGCTGTTTTTT.

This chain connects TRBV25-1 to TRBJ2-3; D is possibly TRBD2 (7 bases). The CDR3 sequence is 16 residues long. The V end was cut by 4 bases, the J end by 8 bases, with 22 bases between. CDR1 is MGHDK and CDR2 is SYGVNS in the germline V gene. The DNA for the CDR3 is TGTGCCAGCAGTGGCGGGGGCCGCATGGGCCAGAGTACGCAGTATTTT. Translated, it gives CASSGGGRMGQSTQYF.

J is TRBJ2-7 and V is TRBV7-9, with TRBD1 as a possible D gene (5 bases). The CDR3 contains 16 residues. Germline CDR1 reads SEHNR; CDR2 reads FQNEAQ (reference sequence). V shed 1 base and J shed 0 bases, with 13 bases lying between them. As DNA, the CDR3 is TGTGCCAGCAGCTTAGAGATAGCCGACAGCTCCTACGAGCAGTACTTC. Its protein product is CASSLEIADSSYEQYF.

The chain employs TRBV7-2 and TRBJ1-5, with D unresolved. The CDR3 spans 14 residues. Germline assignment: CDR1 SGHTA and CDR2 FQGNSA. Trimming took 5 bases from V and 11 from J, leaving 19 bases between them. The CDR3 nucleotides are TGTGCCAGCAGCATTTCTAGCGGCAAAGAGACCCAGCATTTT. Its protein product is CASSISSGKETQHF.

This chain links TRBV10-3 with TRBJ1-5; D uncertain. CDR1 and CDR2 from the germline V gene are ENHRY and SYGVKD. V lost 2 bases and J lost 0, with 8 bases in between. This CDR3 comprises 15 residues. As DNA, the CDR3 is TGTGCCATCAGTGAGACCTGGGATAGCAATCAGCCCCAGCATTTT. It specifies CAISETWDSNQPQHF.

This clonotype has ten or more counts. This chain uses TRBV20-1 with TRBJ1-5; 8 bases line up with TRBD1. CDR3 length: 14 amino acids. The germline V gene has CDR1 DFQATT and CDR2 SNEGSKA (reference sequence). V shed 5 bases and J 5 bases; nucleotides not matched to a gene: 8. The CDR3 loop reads CSAWGGQGYQPQHF. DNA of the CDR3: TGCAGTGCTTGGGGAGGACAGGGTTATCAGCCCCAGCATTTT.

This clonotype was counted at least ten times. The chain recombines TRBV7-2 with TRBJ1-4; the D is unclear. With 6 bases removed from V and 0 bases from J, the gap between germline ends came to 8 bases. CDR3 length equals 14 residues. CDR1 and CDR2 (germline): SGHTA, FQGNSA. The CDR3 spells CASRDFPTNEKLFF. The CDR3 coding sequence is TGTGCCAGCAGGGACTTCCCAACTAATGAAAAACTGTTTTTT.

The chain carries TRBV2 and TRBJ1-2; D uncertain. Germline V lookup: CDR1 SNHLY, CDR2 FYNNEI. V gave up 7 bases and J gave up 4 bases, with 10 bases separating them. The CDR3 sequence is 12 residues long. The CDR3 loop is CASNGRIYGYTF. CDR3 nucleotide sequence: TGTGCCAGCAATGGACGGATCTATGGCTACACCTTC. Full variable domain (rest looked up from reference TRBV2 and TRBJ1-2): EPEVTQTPSHQVTQMGQEVILRCVPISNHLYFYWYRQILGQKVEFLVSFYNNEISEKSEIFDDQFSVERPDGSNFTLKIRSTKLEDSAMYFCASNGRIYGYTFGSGTRLTVV.

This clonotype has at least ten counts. The CDR3 reads CASSQVITDAYEQYF. The CDR3 nucleotides are TGCGCCAGCAGCCAAGTAATAACCGACGCCTACGAGCAGTACTTC. The chain is built from TRBV4-1 and TRBJ2-7; D is ambiguous. The CDR3 runs to 15 residues. The V end was cut by 1 base, the J end by 2 bases, with 12 bases between. CDR1 MGHRA and CDR2 YSYEKL come from the germline V gene.